This T cell receptor (beta chain) is from a study of blood T cell repertoires in COVID-19. This clone has a handful of counts. Trimming took 5 bases from V and 7 from J, leaving 9 bases between them. The germline V gene encodes CDR1 LNHDA and CDR2 SQIVND (reference sequence). The CDR3 has 12 amino acids. TCRdb's table, derived via immunoSEQ multiplex PCR, lists solely in-frame clones and lacks some. The sample lists roughly 440,000 clones; about 91% were seen once. The sequence was obtained from a woman aged 45-65 years with COVID-19, enrolled during active disease. The chain joins TRBV19 to TRBJ1-5; no reliable D call. The material sequenced was peripheral blood. For the CDR3, the DNA is TGTGCCAGTAGTTTACTCCGGCAGCCCCAGCATTTT. Residues: CASSLLRQPQHF.